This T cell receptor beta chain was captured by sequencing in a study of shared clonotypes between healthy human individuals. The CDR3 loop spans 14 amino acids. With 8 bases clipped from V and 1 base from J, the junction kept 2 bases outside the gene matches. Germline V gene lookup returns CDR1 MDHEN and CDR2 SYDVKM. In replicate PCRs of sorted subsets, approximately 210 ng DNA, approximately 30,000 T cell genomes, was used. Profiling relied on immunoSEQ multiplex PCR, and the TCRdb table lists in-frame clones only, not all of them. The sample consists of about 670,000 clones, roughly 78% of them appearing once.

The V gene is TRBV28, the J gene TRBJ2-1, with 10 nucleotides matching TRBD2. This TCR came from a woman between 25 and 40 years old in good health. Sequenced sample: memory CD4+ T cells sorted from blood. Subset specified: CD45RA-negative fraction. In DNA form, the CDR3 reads TGTGCCAGCCAGCGGGAGGGGTCCTACAATGAGCAGTTCTTC. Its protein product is CASQREGSYNEQFF.